The rows below give T cell receptor beta chains drawn from one sample of a study of vaccination and CD4 T cells after COVID-19. No antigen has been identified for these receptors. TCRdb re-called the PCR reads with MiXCR, one entry per CDR3 protein. The sample shows roughly 7,000 distinct CDR3 sequences, 25% of them seen only once. The material sequenced was CD4+ T cells from blood, cultured in vitro, taken after SARS-CoV-2 vaccination. These receptor sequences come from a human donor who had recovered from COVID-19. Each CDR3 is given with its conserved first and last residue. The D gene is left open where the match is weak. Expanded clones get a size class; other rows say once, few or many, or leave the size out.

j_gene: TRBJ2-7
abundance: -
d_gene: TRBD1
v_gene: TRBV15
CDR3aa: CATSRERVDRAEEQYF
CDR3nt: TGTGCCACCAGCAGAGAAAGGGTGGACAGGGCCGAGGAGCAGTACTTC

j_gene: TRBJ2-1
abundance: -
d_gene: -
v_gene: TRBV29-1
CDR3aa: CSVGNSYNEQFF
CDR3nt: TGCAGCGTTGGAAACAGCTACAATGAGCAGTTCTTC

j_gene: TRBJ2-2
abundance: -
d_gene: TRBD1
v_gene: TRBV4-3
CDR3aa: CASSQDRGQGWTGELFF
CDR3nt: TGCGCCAGCAGCCAAGATCGGGGACAGGGGTGGACCGGGGAGCTGTTTTTT

j_gene: TRBJ2-6
abundance: -
d_gene: TRBD1
v_gene: TRBV28
CDR3aa: CASSDRGSGANVLTF
CDR3nt: TGTGCCAGCAGTGACAGGGGCTCTGGGGCCAACGTCCTGACTTTC

j_gene: TRBJ2-3
abundance: -
d_gene: TRBD2
v_gene: TRBV20-1
CDR3aa: CSAPAGVSTDTQYF
CDR3nt: TGCAGTGCTCCGGCGGGGGTGAGCACAGATACGCAGTATTTT

j_gene: TRBJ1-1
abundance: few
d_gene: -
v_gene: TRBV20-1
CDR3aa: CSARGDGTEAFF
CDR3nt: TGCAGTGCTAGAGGGGACGGCACTGAAGCTTTCTTT

j_gene: TRBJ1-5
abundance: -
d_gene: TRBD1
v_gene: TRBV6-4
CDR3aa: CATRTKGADQPQHF
CDR3nt: TGTGCCACCAGGACTAAGGGGGCCGACCAGCCCCAGCATTTT

j_gene: TRBJ2-7
abundance: -
d_gene: TRBD2
v_gene: TRBV28
CDR3aa: CASSSPREAGYEQYF
CDR3nt: TGTGCCAGCAGTTCCCCCCGGGAGGCAGGTTACGAGCAGTACTTC

j_gene: TRBJ2-7
abundance: medium-sized
d_gene: TRBD1
v_gene: TRBV6-1
CDR3aa: CASSQGAEQYF
CDR3nt: TGTGCCAGCAGTCAGGGGGCCGAGCAGTACTTC

j_gene: TRBJ1-1
abundance: medium-sized
d_gene: -
v_gene: TRBV6-1
CDR3aa: CASSTGTLNTEAFF
CDR3nt: TGTGCCAGCAGCACAGGGACACTGAACACTGAAGCTTTCTTT

j_gene: TRBJ1-6
abundance: few
d_gene: -
v_gene: TRBV6-5
CDR3aa: CASSYGSRNSPLHF
CDR3nt: TGTGCCAGCAGTTATGGGTCGAGGAATTCACCCCTCCACTTT